The 14 T cell receptor beta chains presented below share a single source sample, sequenced in a study of T-cell memory formation after mild COVID-19. Via MiXCR, TCRdb re-called the 5' RACE reads, giving one row per CDR3 protein. The table includes 360,000 or so distinct CDR3 sequences, around 28% detected once. Material: PBMCs or a T cell subset sorted from them (not recorded which). The receptors were sampled from an adult woman who had mild COVID-19 (a few samples of this study predate the infection). Cell type and time point are not known.

The chain joins TRBV24-1 to TRBJ1-2; D may be TRBD1 (5 bases). Trimming cost V 2 bases and J 4 bases, with 10 bases left between them. The CDR3 loop spans 14 amino acids. The V gene's germline CDR1 is KGHDR and CDR2 SFDVKD. The CDR3 DNA sequence: TGTGCCACCAGTGATTCCTCAGGGACCTATGGCTACACCTTC. Its protein is CATSDSSGTYGYTF.

This clonotype showed up just a few times. J is TRBJ2-3 and V is TRBV4-3, with 8 positions matching TRBD2. The CDR3 loop spans 18 amino acids. V lost 0 bases and J lost 3; bases outside the gene matches: 11. Germline V gene data show CDR1 as LGHNA and CDR2 as YSLEER. The DNA of the CDR3 is TGCGCCAGCAGCCAAGATCCGCCCCCGGGGGGGCAGACAGATACGCAGTATTTT. It translates to CASSQDPPPGGQTDTQYF.

This clonotype has only one observation. V is TRBV18 and J is TRBJ2-2; D is undetermined. The V and J ends lost 4 bases and 3 bases respectively, with 9 bases between them. Germline V gene data show CDR1 as KGHSH and CDR2 as LQKENI. The CDR3 totals 14 residues. The DNA of the CDR3 is TGTGCCAGCTCACTACAGTTTGACACCGGGGAGCTGTTTTTT. Protein sequence: CASSLQFDTGELFF.

This chain links TRBV6-1 with TRBJ1-4; no clear D gene. Trimming took 7 bases from V and 4 from J, leaving 13 bases between them. This CDR3 has 14 amino acids. The germline V gene has CDR1 MNHNS and CDR2 SASEGT. The CDR3 nucleotides are TGTGCCAGCAACAGAGTGGGGATTAATGAAAAACTGTTTTTT. Amino acids: CASNRVGINEKLFF.

This clonotype was counted only a few times. The gene calls are TRBV11-2 and TRBJ2-3, with TRBD2 identical over 8 bases. This CDR3 contains 17 residues. J gave up 1 base and V 1 base, and 7 bases lay outside the gene matches. Germline loops: CDR1 SGHAT, CDR2 FQNNGV. CDR3 DNA: TGTGCCAGCAGCTTAGCGATCCGGGGGGGCGGCACAGATACGCAGTATTTT. Translating it yields CASSLAIRGGGTDTQYF.

The chain joins TRBV5-1 to TRBJ1-1; tentatively, D is TRBD1 (6 bases). V was shortened by 4 bases and J by 0 bases, with 13 bases between the two germline ends. CDR1 SGHRS and CDR2 YFSETQ come from the germline V gene. This CDR3 has 15 amino acids. The CDR3 loop is CASSISRDMNTEAFF. The CDR3 region has the DNA TGCGCCAGCAGCATATCCCGGGACATGAACACTGAAGCTTTCTTT.

The genes are TRBV4-2 and TRBJ2-1; unclear D gene. Looked up from germline, CDR1 is LGHNA and CDR2 is YNFKEQ. V lost 0 bases, J lost 0 bases, and 12 bases lay in between. The CDR3 is made up of 17 amino acids. CDR3 region: CASSQENGLPSYNEQFF. In nucleotides, the CDR3 is TGTGCCAGCAGCCAAGAGAACGGGTTACCCTCCTACAATGAGCAGTTCTTC.

The chain couples TRBV12-3 or TRBV12-4 to TRBJ2-4, with D possibly being TRBD2 (6 bases). CDR3 size: 16 residues. The V end was cut by 3 bases, the J end by 4 bases, with 16 bases between. CDR3 nucleotides: TGTGCCAGCAGTTTTGTGAGTAGCGGAGTTAAAAACATTCAGTACTTC. As protein: CASSFVSSGVKNIQYF.

A single count supports this clonotype. This sequence joins TRBV27 and TRBJ1-3; D possibly corresponds to TRBD1 (5 bases). The germline CDR1 and CDR2 sequences are MNHEY and SMNVEV (reference sequence). This CDR3 has 15 residues. The V end was cut by 0 bases, the J end by 4 bases, with 10 bases between. In DNA, the CDR3 is TGTGCCAGCAGTTTATCCCCGAGGGGCGGAAACACCATATATTTT. This translates into CASSLSPRGGNTIYF.

This rearrangement joins TRBV3-1 to TRBJ1-6; 7 bases match TRBD1. CDR1 is LGHDT and CDR2 is YNNKEL in the germline V gene (reference sequence). The CDR3 is made up of 15 amino acids. The ends lost 1 base at V and 7 bases at J; junction bases unmatched: 4. CDR3 in amino acids: CASSQGQGGNSPLHF. The DNA for the CDR3 is TGTGCCAGCAGCCAAGGACAGGGCGGGAATTCACCCCTCCACTTT.

The gene calls are TRBV12-3 or TRBV12-4 and TRBJ2-5; possibly TRBD2 for D (5 bases). This CDR3 spans 14 amino acids. Between the trimmed V and J ends, which lost 2 bases and 0 bases, there was a span of 7 bases. CDR3 coding DNA: TGTGCCAGCAGTTTATGGGAGAACCAAGAGACCCAGTACTTC. Protein sequence: CASSLWENQETQYF.

The chain employs TRBV4-3 and TRBJ2-7; 7 bases line up with TRBD2. CDR3 length: 17 amino acids. Unmatched junction bases numbered 8, after V lost 0 bases and J lost 0 bases. Germline CDR1 is LGHNA and CDR2 is YSLEER. The CDR3, as DNA: TGCGCCAGCAGCCAAGAACGCCTGGGGGGGGTCTCCTACGAGCAGTACTTC. Translation gives CASSQERLGGVSYEQYF.

The chain recombines TRBV20-1 with TRBJ1-1; D is ambiguous. Germline V gene lookup returns CDR1 DFQATT and CDR2 SNEGSKA (reference sequence). Between the trimmed V and J ends, which lost 3 bases and 5 bases, there was a span of 13 bases. CDR3 length: 13 amino acids. The CDR3 DNA reads as TGCAGTGCTAGTAAGGTCCGTGGGACTGAAGCTTTCTTT. This codes for CSASKVRGTEAFF.

This rearrangement joins TRBV12-3 or TRBV12-4 to TRBJ1-2; no definite D call. Trimming shortened V by 6 bases and J by 3 bases, and 11 bases separated the two germline ends. There are 13 residues in the CDR3. In nucleotides, the CDR3 is TGTGCCAGCAGCCCCTCGGGGTACTATGGCTACACCTTC. Translation: CASSPSGYYGYTF.